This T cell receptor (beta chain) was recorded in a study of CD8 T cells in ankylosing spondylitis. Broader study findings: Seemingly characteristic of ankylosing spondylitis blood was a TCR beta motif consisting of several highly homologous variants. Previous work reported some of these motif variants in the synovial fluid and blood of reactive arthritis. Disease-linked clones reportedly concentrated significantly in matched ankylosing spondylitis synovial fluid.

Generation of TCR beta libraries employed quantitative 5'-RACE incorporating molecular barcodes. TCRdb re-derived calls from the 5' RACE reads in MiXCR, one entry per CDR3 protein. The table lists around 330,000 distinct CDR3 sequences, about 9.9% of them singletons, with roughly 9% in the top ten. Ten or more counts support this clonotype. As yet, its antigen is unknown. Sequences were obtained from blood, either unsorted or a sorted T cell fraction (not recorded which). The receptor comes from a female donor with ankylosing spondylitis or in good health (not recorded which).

The CDR3 DNA follows: TGTGCCAGCAGCTTCGCGCGATCTGGCGAGCAGTACTTC. Its protein is CASSFARSGEQYF. The chain links TRBV7-8 to TRBJ2-7; unclear D gene. The CDR3 totals 13 residues. Per germline, CDR1 SGHVS and CDR2 FQNEAQ. Trimming shortened V by 3 bases and J by 6 bases, and 12 bases separated the two germline ends.